This TCR beta chain derives from a study of blood T cell repertoires in COVID-19. Study information: Acute and convalescent COVID-19 samples came from the United States, Italy and Spain. T cells, B-cell-depleted T cells, or PBMCs supplied cDNA or gDNA.

Seattle enrolled patients during active infection and tracked them longitudinally. The ends lost 4 bases at V and 4 bases at J; junction bases unmatched: 15. Germline values: CDR1 SGHRS, CDR2 YFSETQ. The CDR3 has 17 residues. Source study methods: For nucleated cells, counts were estimated from reference gene primer amplification. Method: immunoSEQ multiplex PCR; TCRdb's copy keeps in-frame clones and lacks some. V and J calls and clone size are copied from that table; D and trimming were computed from the DNA. Of hundreds of thousands of clones listed, 80% to 90% are singletons. Sequencing was done on a sample of peripheral blood. The clonotype comes from a woman between 65 and 79 years old with COVID-19, enrolled during active disease. V gene TRBV5-1 combines with J gene TRBJ2-7; 9 bases agree with TRBD1. The CDR3 loop reads CASSPAIGQGRGYEQYF. In nucleotides, the CDR3 is TGCGCCAGCAGCCCTGCAATTGGACAGGGGAGAGGGTACGAGCAGTACTTC.